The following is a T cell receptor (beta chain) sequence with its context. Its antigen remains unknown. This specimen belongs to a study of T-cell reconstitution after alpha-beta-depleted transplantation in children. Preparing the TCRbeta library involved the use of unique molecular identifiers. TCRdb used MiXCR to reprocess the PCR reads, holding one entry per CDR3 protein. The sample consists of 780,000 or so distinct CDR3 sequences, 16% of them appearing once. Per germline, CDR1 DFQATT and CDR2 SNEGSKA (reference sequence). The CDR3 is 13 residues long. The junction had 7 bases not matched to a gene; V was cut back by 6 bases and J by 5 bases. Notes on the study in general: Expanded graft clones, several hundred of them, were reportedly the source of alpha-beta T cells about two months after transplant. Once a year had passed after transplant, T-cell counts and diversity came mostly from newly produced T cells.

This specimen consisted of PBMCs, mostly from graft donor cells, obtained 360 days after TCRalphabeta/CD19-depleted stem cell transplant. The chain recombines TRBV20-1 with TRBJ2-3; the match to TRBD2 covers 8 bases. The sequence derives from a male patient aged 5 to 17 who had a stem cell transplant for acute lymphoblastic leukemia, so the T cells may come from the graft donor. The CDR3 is CSAGAGVEDTQYF. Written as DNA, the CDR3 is TGCAGTGCGGGAGCGGGAGTGGAAGATACGCAGTATTTT.